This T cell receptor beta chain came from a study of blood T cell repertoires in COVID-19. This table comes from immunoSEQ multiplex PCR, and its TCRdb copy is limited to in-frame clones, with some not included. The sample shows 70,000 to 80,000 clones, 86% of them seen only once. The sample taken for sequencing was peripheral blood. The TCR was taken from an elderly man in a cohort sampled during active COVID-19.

The CDR3 DNA reads as TGCGCCAGCAGCTTGGGTTCGGACAGTCGGGAGACCCAGTACTTC. Amino acid sequence: CASSLGSDSRETQYF. The V and J genes are TRBV5-1 and TRBJ2-5; TRBD1 is a possible D gene (6 bases). The V and J ends lost 0 bases and 5 bases respectively, with 14 bases between them. The CDR3 has 15 residues. Germline-derived CDR1 and CDR2 are SGHRS and YFSETQ.